The 23 T cell receptor beta chains below all came from one sample that was sequenced in a study of T-cell memory formation after mild COVID-19. Each CDR3 protein gets one entry after TCRdb re-called the 5' RACE reads with MiXCR. The sample shows about 170,000 distinct CDR3 sequences, roughly 13% of them seen only once. The sequenced sample consisted of PBMCs or a T cell subset sorted from them (not recorded which). Source of these receptors: a man younger than 30 who had mild COVID-19 (a few samples of this study predate the infection). Cell type and time point are not known.

This clonotype was counted between two and nine times. The rearrangement joins TRBV7-6 to TRBJ2-1, with D perhaps matching TRBD1 or TRBD2 (6 bases each). V dropped 6 bases and J dropped 8 bases, with 23 bases sitting between them. Germline V gives CDR1 SGHVS, CDR2 FNYEAQ. This CDR3 contains 16 residues. CDR3 amino acids: CASRYEAANGGDEQFF. The CDR3 region has the DNA TGTGCCAGCAGGTATGAAGCGGCTAACGGGGGCGATGAGCAGTTCTTC.

This clonotype was observed a handful of times. The V gene is TRBV7-9, the J gene TRBJ2-7; D is undetermined. CDR1 and CDR2 from the germline V gene are SEHNR and FQNEAQ (reference sequence). The CDR3 loop spans 16 amino acids. Trimming shortened V by 5 bases and J by 3 bases, and 20 bases separated the two germline ends. The CDR3 protein is CASSLTLTDPGYEQYF. The CDR3 region has the DNA TGTGCCAGCAGCCTGACCTTAACAGATCCTGGCTACGAGCAGTACTTC.

This clonotype was counted only a few times. The V call is TRBV28, the J call TRBJ1-2, with D tentatively TRBD1 (5 bases). The CDR3 length is 14 residues. Deletions cut 6 bases from V and 5 bases from J, with 16 bases between. In germline, CDR1 is MDHEN, CDR2 SYDVKM. The CDR3 here is CASRTPGGIYGYTF. The CDR3 DNA follows: TGTGCCAGCAGGACCCCCGGGGGGATTTATGGCTACACCTTC.

The chain joins TRBV10-3 to TRBJ2-3; no reliable D call. The CDR3 runs to 13 residues. Trimming cost V 5 bases and J 2 bases, with 8 bases left between them. Germline V gives CDR1 ENHRY, CDR2 SYGVKD. CDR3 DNA: TGTGCCATCAGTAACTACGACACAGATACGCAGTATTTT. It encodes CAISNYDTDTQYF.

The chain has TRBV19 and TRBJ2-7, with 10 bases that match TRBD1. Per germline, CDR1 LNHDA and CDR2 SQIVND (reference sequence). The CDR3 covers 15 residues. Trimming cost V 7 bases and J 3 bases; bases outside gene matches: 9. CDR3 sequence reads: CASKHRDRGNYEQYF. In nucleotides, the CDR3 is TGTGCCAGTAAACACCGGGACAGGGGTAACTACGAGCAGTACTTC.

This clonotype was seen a handful of times. V and J are TRBV7-8 and TRBJ1-1; 7 bases align to TRBD1. Germline V lookup: CDR1 SGHVS, CDR2 FQNEAQ. The CDR3 spans 16 residues. The junction had 10 bases not matched to a gene; V was cut back by 4 bases and J by 2 bases. DNA for the CDR3: TGTGCCAGCAGCTCAGGGGGACATTTCAGAAACACTGAAGCTTTCTTT. It is translated as CASSSGGHFRNTEAFF.

This sequence joins TRBV5-5 and TRBJ1-6; the D is unclear. V was cut by 2 bases and J by 10 bases, with 13 bases left in between. Germline V gene sequence: CDR1 SGHKS, CDR2 YYEKEE (reference sequence). The CDR3 length is 14 residues. The CDR3 DNA follows: TGTGCCAGCAGCTTCTCCAGGAAGGAGTCACCCCTCCACTTT. The encoded protein is CASSFSRKESPLHF.

This clonotype was detected ten times or more. The V call is TRBV5-1, the J call TRBJ2-2, with D perhaps TRBD1 (5 bases). From germline, CDR1 is SGHRS and CDR2 YFSETQ. Trimming took off 4 bases at V and 6 bases at J, with 10 bases between the two ends. The CDR3 runs to 13 residues. The DNA of the CDR3 is TGCGCCAGCAGCGCACAGGTTTCCGGGGAGCTGTTTTTT. It codes for CASSAQVSGELFF. Full variable domain (rest looked up from reference TRBV5-1 and TRBJ2-2): KAGVTQTPRYLIKTRGQQVTLSCSPISGHRSVSWYQQTPGQGLQFLFEYFSETQRNKGNFPGRFSGRQFSNSRSEMNVSTLELGDSALYLCASSAQVSGELFFGEGSRLTVL.

The chain joins TRBV6-5 to TRBJ2-5, with D possibly matching TRBD1 (5 bases). This CDR3 contains 14 residues. Germline V gives CDR1 MNHEY, CDR2 SVGAGI. V shed 0 bases and J shed 7 bases, with 12 bases lying between them. CDR3: CASSYSGNRGTQYF. The CDR3 bases are TGTGCCAGCAGTTACTCGGGGAATAGGGGGACCCAGTACTTC.

This chain uses TRBV28 with TRBJ2-7, with 13 nucleotides matching TRBD2. Germline loops: CDR1 MDHEN, CDR2 SYDVKM. The CDR3 sequence is 16 residues long. V shed 5 bases and J 4 bases; nucleotides not matched to a gene: 8. This CDR3 is CASSPMGLAGSYEQYV. The CDR3 nucleotides are TGTGCCAGCAGTCCGATGGGACTAGCGGGGAGTTACGAGCAGTACGTC.

This clonotype was counted between two and nine times. The chain couples TRBV11-2 to TRBJ1-1; 9 nucleotides agree with TRBD1. CDR1 is SGHAT, CDR2 FQNNGV, per germline. V lost 5 bases, J lost 6 bases, and 10 bases stayed unmatched. CDR3 length: 15 amino acids. CDR3: CASSHIRDRDPEAFF. The CDR3 DNA reads as TGTGCCAGCAGCCATATCCGGGACAGGGATCCTGAAGCTTTCTTT.

This clonotype was detected only a few times. In DNA form, the CDR3 reads TGTGCCAGCAGCGAAGCAGGCAGTAACTACGAGCAGTACTTC. This sequence encodes CASSEAGSNYEQYF. The genes are TRBV7-2 and TRBJ2-7; no clear D. Looked up from germline, CDR1 is SGHTA and CDR2 is FQGNSA. The V end was cut by 5 bases, the J end by 3 bases, with 14 bases between. CDR3 size: 14 residues.

In its sample, this clonotype was seen a few times. The genes are TRBV5-1 and TRBJ1-2; D is perhaps TRBD1 (6 bases). V was cut by 1 base and J by 8 bases, with 18 bases left in between. Germline-derived CDR1 and CDR2 are SGHRS and YFSETQ. The CDR3 has 15 amino acids. The CDR3 protein is CASSLSPQGRQGYTF. The CDR3 DNA sequence: TGCGCCAGCAGCTTGTCCCCTCAGGGGCGTCAAGGCTACACCTTC.

The sample holds many counts of this clonotype. This chain connects TRBV5-1 to TRBJ2-1; tentative D call: TRBD1 (5 bases). The CDR3 is 14 residues long. In germline, CDR1 is SGHRS, CDR2 YFSETQ. V lost 6 bases and J 0 bases, leaving 10 bases between the germline ends. The CDR3 reads CASKDTSSYNEQFF. The CDR3, as DNA: TGCGCCAGCAAGGACACGAGCTCCTACAATGAGCAGTTCTTC. Complete variable domain (other parts from reference TRBV5-1 and TRBJ2-1): KAGVTQTPRYLIKTRGQQVTLSCSPISGHRSVSWYQQTPGQGLQFLFEYFSETQRNKGNFPGRFSGRQFSNSRSEMNVSTLELGDSALYLCASKDTSSYNEQFFGPGTRLTVL.

The chain has TRBV13 and TRBJ2-7; D gene ambiguous. With 5 bases removed from V and 5 bases from J, the gap between germline ends came to 13 bases. Per the germline V gene, CDR1 is PRHDT and CDR2 is FYEKMQ (reference sequence). The CDR3 extends over 13 amino acids. The CDR3 coding sequence is TGTGCCAGCAGCGGGGTTGCTGTTGACGAGCAGTACTTC. The encoded protein is CASSGVAVDEQYF.

V and J are TRBV5-1 and TRBJ2-2; TRBD2 might be the D (6 bases). V lost 5 bases to trimming and J lost 6 bases, with 8 bases between them. The length of the CDR3 is 12 residues. Germline V gene lookup returns CDR1 SGHRS and CDR2 YFSETQ. CDR3 DNA sequence: TGCGCCAGCAGTTCGGGGGCCGGGGAGCTGTTTTTT. Protein: CASSSGAGELFF.

There are many counts of this clonotype. The chain couples TRBV5-5 to TRBJ2-6; D uncertain. Looked up from germline, CDR1 is SGHKS and CDR2 is YYEKEE (reference sequence). V was shortened by 1 base and J by 0 bases, with 5 bases between the two germline ends. This CDR3 is 15 amino acids long. The CDR3 region has the DNA TGTGCCAGCAGCTTGTCCGGCTCTGGGGCCAACGTCCTGACTTTC. It encodes CASSLSGSGANVLTF.

This clonotype was observed a few times. The CDR3 is CSASLRALTGELFF. The CDR3 region has the DNA TGCAGTGCTAGTCTCCGGGCCCTCACCGGGGAGCTGTTTTTT. The chain recombines TRBV20-1 with TRBJ2-2; D is uncertain. Trimming pared 3 bases from V and 4 bases from J, leaving 12 bases between. The CDR3 contains 14 residues. Germline CDR1 DFQATT, CDR2 SNEGSKA (reference sequence).

This clonotype was seen a handful of times. The chain couples TRBV19 to TRBJ2-3, with D hard to call. V was clipped by 7 bases and J by 1 base, with 12 bases between them. The CDR3 is 14 residues long. Germline assignment: CDR1 LNHDA and CDR2 SQIVND (reference sequence). DNA of the CDR3: TGTGCCAGTATCGCCCCGGGCGGCACAGATACGCAGTATTTT. Protein product: CASIAPGGTDTQYF.

The V and J genes are TRBV5-5 and TRBJ1-3; D unclear. Germline lookup yields CDR1 SGHKS and CDR2 YYEKEE (reference sequence). The CDR3 length is 16 residues. V was cut by 1 base and J by 0 bases, with 11 bases left in between. The CDR3 coding sequence is TGTGCCAGCAGCTTGTGGGCGAGTAACTCTGGAAACACCATATATTTT. Translation gives CASSLWASNSGNTIYF. Together with reference TRBV5-5 and TRBJ1-3, the CDR3 gives the full variable domain: DAGVTQSPTHLIKTRGQQVTLRCSPISGHKSVSWYQQVLGQGPQFIFQYYEKEERGRGNFPDRFSARQFPNYSSELNVNALLLGDSALYLCASSLWASNSGNTIYFGEGSWLTVV.

This clonotype was seen more than once but under ten times. The chain uses TRBV11-2 and TRBJ1-5, with 9 bases identical to TRBD1. The germline gives CDR1 SGHAT, CDR2 FQNNGV. The CDR3 spans 14 residues. V lost 3 bases to trimming and J lost 6 bases; unmatched junction nucleotides: 3. The CDR3, as DNA: TGTGCCAGCAGCTTGGACAGGGGAGGTCAGCCCCAGCATTTT. This gives the protein CASSLDRGGQPQHF.

This clonotype has a handful of counts. The chain carries TRBV7-9 and TRBJ1-2; the D gene is possibly TRBD1 (5 bases). This CDR3 spans 13 amino acids. V was shortened by 5 bases and J by 8 bases, with 15 bases between the two germline ends. Germline V CDR1 and CDR2: SEHNR, FQNEAQ (reference sequence). CDR3 coding DNA: TGTGCCAGCAGCCCAACGGCAGGGCCCGGCTACACCTTC. The encoded protein is CASSPTAGPGYTF. Full variable domain (remainder filled in from reference TRBV7-9 and TRBJ1-2): DTGVSQNPRHKITKRGQNVTFRCDPISEHNRLYWYRQTLGQGPEFLTYFQNEAQLEKSRLLSDRFSAERPKGSFSTLEIQRTEQGDSAMYLCASSPTAGPGYTFGSGTRLTVV.

The gene calls are TRBV7-8 and TRBJ2-5; D not certain. Germline CDR1 is SGHVS and CDR2 is FQNEAQ. This CDR3 is 16 amino acids long. V was pared by 5 bases and J by 3 bases, with 19 bases between. CDR3 coding DNA: TGTGCCAGCAGCCCCCGGAGCTTCAGGCCCGAAGAGACCCAGTACTTC. It yields the protein CASSPRSFRPEETQYF.